The 28 T cell receptor beta chains below all came from one sample that was sequenced in a study of blood T cell repertoires in COVID-19. TCRdb's copy holds only in-frame clones and misses some; the assay was immunoSEQ multiplex PCR. The table has more than 95,000 clones, 85% to 90% seen once; the top ten hold roughly 14%. Sequenced material: peripheral blood. All receptors come from a man aged 50 or older with acute or convalescent COVID-19.

The V and J genes are TRBV24-1 and TRBJ2-5; 8 nucleotides line up with TRBD1. The V gene's germline CDR1 is KGHDR and CDR2 SFDVKD. Germline trimming cut 7 bases from V and 0 bases from J; bases unmatched to any gene: 15. This CDR3 comprises 18 residues. DNA for the CDR3: TGTGCCACCAGCGATGATGCGGAATACAGGGGGTACCAAGAGACCCAGTACTTC. Translated, it gives CATSDDAEYRGYQETQYF.

The V and J genes are TRBV18 and TRBJ2-5; D is perhaps TRBD1 (7 bases). V was pared by 6 bases and J by 1 base, with 9 bases between. Germline CDR1 is KGHSH and CDR2 is LQKENI. This CDR3 is built from 13 residues. The CDR3 DNA follows: TGTGCCAGCTCGCGGGACAGCCAAGAGACCCAGTACTTC. Protein: CASSRDSQETQYF.

V usage is TRBV7-2 and J usage is TRBJ2-1, with D hard to call. CDR1 is SGHTA and CDR2 is FQGNSA in the germline V gene. The CDR3 runs to 14 residues. The V gene lost 5 bases and the J gene lost 1 base, with 9 bases spanning the gap. The CDR3 DNA follows: TGTGCCAGCAGCCCCACTATTTCCTACAATGAGCAGTTCTTC. This codes for CASSPTISYNEQFF.

This chain links TRBV4-1 with TRBJ2-3; D may be TRBD1 (6 bases). Germline loops: CDR1 MGHRA, CDR2 YSYEKL. Trimming stripped 4 bases from V and 3 bases from J, with 14 bases between. The CDR3 sequence is 15 residues long. The CDR3 protein is CASSRSRQETDTQYF. DNA of the CDR3: TGCGCCAGCAGCCGCAGCCGACAGGAGACAGATACGCAGTATTTT.

This clone was counted a single time. The gene calls are TRBV15 and TRBJ1-3; D remains ambiguous. Germline CDR1 LNHNV, CDR2 YYDKDF (reference sequence). The CDR3 spans 13 residues. V lost 0 bases to trimming and J lost 11 bases, with 11 bases between them. CDR3 protein: CATSRDLGEAIYF. CDR3 DNA sequence: TGTGCCACCAGCAGAGATCTCGGGGAAGCCATATATTTT.

The V and J genes are TRBV5-6 and TRBJ1-1; no definite D call. The germline gives CDR1 SGHDT, CDR2 YYEEEE. CDR3 length: 11 residues. V shed 7 bases and J shed 7 bases, with 11 bases lying between them. CDR3 sequence: CASCARDEAFF. CDR3 bases: TGTGCCAGCTGCGCTCGCGATGAAGCTTTCTTT.

The chain is built from TRBV3-1 (or the pseudogene TRBV3-2) and TRBJ2-7, with D possibly TRBD2 on 5 matching bases. CDR1 LGHDT and CDR2 YNNKEL come from the germline V gene (reference sequence). Trimming stripped 1 base from V and 12 bases from J, with 16 bases between. The CDR3 length is 13 residues. CDR3 loop: CASSQGGARRPYF. The CDR3 coding sequence is TGTGCCAGCAGCCAAGGCGGAGCGAGGAGGCCGTACTTC.

In its sample, this clone was seen a few times. V usage is TRBV7-9 and J usage is TRBJ2-3; D is perhaps TRBD2 (6 bases). The CDR3 is 14 amino acids. Between the trimmed V and J ends, which lost 0 bases and 3 bases, there was a span of 7 bases. Germline CDR1 and CDR2: SEHNR and FQNEAQ (reference sequence). CDR3 in amino acids: CASSLAGGTDTQYF. As DNA, the CDR3 is TGTGCCAGCAGCTTAGCGGGAGGTACAGATACGCAGTATTTT. The whole variable domain, remainder taken from reference TRBV7-9 and TRBJ2-3, is DTGVSQNPRHKITKRGQNVTFRCDPISEHNRLYWYRQTLGQGPEFLTYFQNEAQLEKSRLLSDRFSAERPKGSFSTLEIQRTEQGDSAMYLCASSLAGGTDTQYFGPGTRLTVL.

The chain combines TRBV20-1 with TRBJ1-6; D remains unclear. Trimming cost V 3 bases and J 5 bases, with 8 bases left between them. Germline CDR1 is DFQATT and CDR2 is SNEGSKA (reference sequence). This CDR3 spans 13 amino acids. CDR3 loop: CSASSQNNSPLHF. DNA for the CDR3: TGCAGTGCTAGTTCACAGAATAATTCACCCCTCCACTTT.

This clone was seen a handful of times. This chain connects TRBV7-2 to TRBJ1-6; D may be TRBD1 (5 bases). The CDR3 sequence is 14 residues long. V was trimmed by 3 bases and J by 14 bases, leaving 17 bases between them. Germline CDR1 and CDR2: SGHTA and FQGNSA. Here the CDR3 DNA reads TGTGCCAGCAGCTTGTTAGGGGCGGCAAGGGCCCTCCACTTT. Protein product: CASSLLGAARALHF.

This chain uses TRBV9 with TRBJ2-3; a possible D gene is TRBD1 (6 bases). The germline gives CDR1 SGDLS, CDR2 YYNGEE. This CDR3 comprises 15 residues. With 6 bases removed from V and 1 base from J, the gap between germline ends came to 15 bases. CDR3 nucleotides: TGTGCCAGCACCCCAGGGGATTTTGGCACAGATACGCAGTATTTT. Its protein product is CASTPGDFGTDTQYF. The entire variable domain, with the rest obtained from reference TRBV9 and TRBJ2-3, is as follows: DSGVTQTPKHLITATGQRVTLRCSPRSGDLSVYWYQQSLDQGLQFLIQYYNGEERAKGNILERFSAQQFPDLHSELNLSSLELGDSALYFCASTPGDFGTDTQYFGPGTRLTVL.

V is TRBV30 and J is TRBJ2-7; TRBD2 matches at 10 bases. Germline V gene sequence: CDR1 GTSNPN, CDR2 SVGIG (reference sequence). This CDR3 is 15 amino acids long. V trimming: 3 bases; J trimming: 0 bases; junction bases outside the gene matches: 5. This CDR3 is CAWRLIAGGSYEQYF. Written as DNA, the CDR3 is TGTGCCTGGAGATTGATAGCGGGGGGCTCCTACGAGCAGTACTTC.

V is TRBV5-6 and J is TRBJ2-1, with D uncertain. The germline V gene encodes CDR1 SGHDT and CDR2 YYEEEE. Trimming took 4 bases from V and 1 from J, leaving 18 bases between them. This CDR3 region has 17 residues. The CDR3 sequence is CASSTRHGSRSYNEQFF. The CDR3 nucleotides read TGTGCCAGCAGCACCCGGCACGGGTCCAGATCCTACAATGAGCAGTTCTTC.

The chain joins TRBV3-1 (or the pseudogene TRBV3-2) to TRBJ2-1; D possibly corresponds to TRBD2 (5 bases). The CDR3 is 13 amino acids. V shed 4 bases and J shed 7 bases, with 11 bases lying between them. The germline CDR1 and CDR2 sequences are LGHDT and YNNKEL (reference sequence). The CDR3 DNA reads TGTGCCAGCAGCCGCCTACCGGGGAATGAGCAGTTCTTC. Translated: CASSRLPGNEQFF.

The chain links TRBV5-1 to TRBJ2-1, with 9 bases matching TRBD1. From germline, CDR1 is SGHRS and CDR2 YFSETQ. V trimming: 3 bases; J trimming: 1 base; junction bases outside the gene matches: 11. This CDR3 comprises 18 residues. The CDR3 region has the DNA TGCGCCAGCAGCTCCCTGGATCCGGGACAGGGATCCTACAATGAGCAGTTCTTC. It specifies CASSSLDPGQGSYNEQFF.

V usage is TRBV7-2 and J usage is TRBJ2-1, with TRBD2 identical over 11 bases. V was pared by 3 bases and J by 10 bases, with 2 bases of the junction left unmatched. Germline CDR1 SGHTA, CDR2 FQGNSA. This CDR3 is built from 13 residues. CDR3 loop: CASSLTSGTEQFF. DNA of the CDR3: TGTGCCAGCAGCTTGACTAGCGGGACAGAGCAGTTCTTC.

V gene TRBV18 combines with J gene TRBJ2-3; D possibly corresponds to TRBD2 (6 bases). CDR1 is KGHSH and CDR2 is LQKENI in the germline V gene. The CDR3 has 13 amino acids. The V and J ends lost 6 bases and 0 bases respectively, with 7 bases between them. CDR3 DNA: TGTGCCAGCTCCGGGACTAGCACAGATACGCAGTATTTT. It codes for CASSGTSTDTQYF.

J is TRBJ2-4 and V is TRBV4-1; 13 bases are a match to TRBD2. CDR1 is MGHRA, CDR2 YSYEKL, per germline. The CDR3 extends over 15 amino acids. The J segment lost 9 bases and the V segment lost 1 base, leaving 3 bases of the junction unmatched. The CDR3 region is CASSQGTSGSLIQYF. CDR3 DNA sequence: TGCGCCAGCAGCCAAGGGACTAGCGGGAGTCTCATTCAGTACTTC.

Only a few counts were recorded for this clone. This chain joins TRBV9 and TRBJ2-7, with D uncertain. V lost 4 bases, J lost 3 bases, and 17 bases lay in between. Germline CDR1 is SGDLS and CDR2 is YYNGEE. This CDR3 spans 15 amino acids. The CDR3 region is CASSYRWQAHYEQYF. CDR3 DNA sequence: TGTGCCAGCAGCTACCGTTGGCAGGCCCACTACGAGCAGTACTTC.

The rearrangement joins TRBV4-2 to TRBJ2-1; D perhaps matches TRBD2 (6 bases). Germline V lookup: CDR1 LGHNA, CDR2 YNFKEQ. V was shortened by 0 bases and J by 5 bases, with 14 bases between the two germline ends. The CDR3 has 16 amino acids. CDR3 in amino acids: CASSQDPASANNEQFF. CDR3 DNA sequence: TGTGCCAGCAGCCAAGATCCGGCTAGCGCTAACAATGAGCAGTTCTTC.

CDR3 loop: CASSSNQMKVDNEQFF. DNA for the CDR3: TGTGCCAGCAGCTCGAATCAGATGAAAGTCGACAATGAGCAGTTCTTC. The chain couples TRBV7-9 to TRBJ2-1; no clear D. The V gene lost 4 bases and the J gene lost 5 bases, with 18 bases spanning the gap. CDR1 and CDR2 (germline): SEHNR, FQNEAQ (reference sequence). There are 16 residues in the CDR3.

The CDR3 coding sequence is TGTGCCAGCAGCTGGAACAGGGGAGACAAAAACATTCAGTACTTC. Amino acids: CASSWNRGDKNIQYF. The chain joins TRBV5-6 to TRBJ2-4; 7 positions agree with TRBD1. The CDR3 loop spans 15 amino acids. Per germline, CDR1 SGHDT and CDR2 YYEEEE. The J segment lost 3 bases and the V segment lost 3 bases, leaving 6 bases of the junction unmatched.

V is TRBV3-1 (or the pseudogene TRBV3-2) and J is TRBJ2-1, with 7 bases lining up with TRBD2. CDR1 is LGHDT, CDR2 YNNKEL, per germline (reference sequence). Trimming removed 4 bases from V and 4 bases from J; junction bases left unmatched: 7. CDR3 size: 15 residues. CDR3 in DNA: TGTGCCAGCAGCCCCCGGATTAGCGGGTACAATGAGCAGTTCTTC. Its protein is CASSPRISGYNEQFF.

This sequence joins TRBV5-1 and TRBJ1-1, with D possibly TRBD1 on 5 matching bases. This CDR3 is 14 amino acids long. CDR1 is SGHRS and CDR2 is YFSETQ in the germline V gene. Trimming pared 4 bases from V and 4 bases from J, leaving 14 bases between. Written as DNA, the CDR3 is TGCGCCAGCAGCCCTCAGGGTTTCGTCACTGAAGCTTTCTTT. Translation: CASSPQGFVTEAFF.

The V and J genes are TRBV11-2 and TRBJ2-4; D is unclear. The V end was cut by 1 base, the J end by 3 bases, with 10 bases between. This CDR3 contains 15 residues. The germline gives CDR1 SGHAT, CDR2 FQNNGV. The CDR3 bases are TGTGCCAGCAGCTTAGTAGGCAGCGACAAAAACATTCAGTACTTC. Protein: CASSLVGSDKNIQYF.

The J gene is TRBJ1-2, the V gene TRBV27; 7 bases align to TRBD1. The CDR3 is 15 residues long. Trimming at V came to 6 bases and at J to 4 bases, leaving 11 bases not matched to a gene. From germline, CDR1 is MNHEY and CDR2 SMNVEV (reference sequence). CDR3 sequence reads: CASRLTLTGFYGYTF. The CDR3 region has the DNA TGTGCCAGCAGACTCACCTTGACAGGGTTCTATGGCTACACCTTC.

The CDR3 sequence: CASSPFGATQETQYF. The DNA of the CDR3 is TGTGCCAGCAGTCCCTTTGGGGCGACCCAAGAGACCCAGTACTTC. The V call is TRBV6-5, the J call TRBJ2-5, with D possibly TRBD1 on 5 matching bases. The germline V and J ends were trimmed by 5 bases and 1 base, with 14 bases remaining between them. CDR3 length: 15 amino acids. CDR1 MNHEY and CDR2 SVGAGI come from the germline V gene.

This chain joins TRBV20-1 and TRBJ2-3; TRBD2 agrees at 8 bases. V shed 3 bases and J 2 bases; nucleotides not matched to a gene: 10. Germline V gene lookup returns CDR1 DFQATT and CDR2 SNEGSKA (reference sequence). The CDR3 has 16 residues. Here the CDR3 reads CSASGTIAGITDTQYF. Here the CDR3 DNA reads TGCAGTGCTAGTGGCACCATAGCGGGAATCACAGATACGCAGTATTTT.